A single sample is the source of the 27 T cell receptor beta chains below, sequenced in a study of PD-L1 blockade in urothelial cancer. Time point specified: pretreatment peripheral blood. This table comes from immunoSEQ multiplex PCR, and its TCRdb copy is limited to in-frame clones, with some not included. The sample holds about 33,000 clones; about 87% are singletons and the top ten take approximately 15%. Sequencing used PBMCs, obtained around atezolizumab (anti-PD-L1) treatment. These receptors all stem from a man in his fifties or sixties with urothelial cancer.

The chain couples TRBV30 to TRBJ1-2; 10 positions match TRBD1. The CDR3 spans 14 residues. Unmatched junction bases numbered 6, after V lost 3 bases and J lost 5 bases. CDR1 GTSNPN and CDR2 SVGIG come from the germline V gene (reference sequence). The CDR3 DNA sequence: TGTGCCTGGAGGCGGGACAGGGGCAGTTATGGCTACACCTTC. As protein: CAWRRDRGSYGYTF.

The V call is TRBV30, the J call TRBJ2-1, with 8 bases matching TRBD2. V lost 2 bases to trimming and J lost 6 bases; unmatched junction nucleotides: 12. CDR1 and CDR2 from the germline V gene are GTSNPN and SVGIG (reference sequence). The CDR3 covers 16 residues. CDR3 in amino acids: CAWSSLAEPGGNEQFF. The DNA for the CDR3 is TGTGCCTGGAGTTCACTAGCGGAGCCAGGTGGCAATGAGCAGTTCTTC. The full variable domain, completed using reference TRBV30 and TRBJ2-1, is SQTIHQWPATLVQPVGSPLSLECTVEGTSNPNLYWYRQAAGRGLQLLFYSVGIGQISSEVPQNLSASRPQDRQFILSSKKLLLSDSGFYLCAWSSLAEPGGNEQFFGPGTRLTVL.

The V gene is TRBV7-2, the J gene TRBJ2-7, with 13 bases fitting TRBD2. The J segment lost 4 bases and the V segment lost 5 bases, leaving 8 bases of the junction unmatched. There are 16 residues in the CDR3. CDR1 is SGHTA and CDR2 is FQGNSA in the germline V gene. In DNA, the CDR3 is TGTGCCAGCAGCAACGGGGGACTAGCGGGAAGGTACGAGCAGTACTTC. Translation gives CASSNGGLAGRYEQYF.

This rearrangement joins TRBV5-5 to TRBJ2-3; 7 nucleotides align to TRBD2. V gave up 4 bases and J gave up 2 bases; unmatched junction bases: 7. Looked up from germline, CDR1 is SGHKS and CDR2 is YYEKEE (reference sequence). This CDR3 is 15 amino acids long. The CDR3 spells CASSTRDYDTDTQYF. The CDR3 bases are TGTGCCAGCAGCACTCGGGACTATGACACAGATACGCAGTATTTT.

This rearrangement joins TRBV5-8 to TRBJ1-1; D is unclear. The CDR3 totals 15 residues. Germline V CDR1 and CDR2: SGHTS, YDEGEE. Deletions cut 3 bases from V and 1 base from J, with 13 bases between. The chain's CDR3 is CASSSWRRENTEAFF. In nucleotides, the CDR3 is TGTGCCAGCAGCTCCTGGAGGAGAGAGAACACTGAAGCTTTCTTT.

The chain combines TRBV28 with TRBJ2-1, with TRBD2 matching 11 bases. Germline V gives CDR1 MDHEN, CDR2 SYDVKM. This CDR3 region has 15 residues. Trimming at V came to 2 bases and at J to 8 bases, leaving 5 bases not matched to a gene. The CDR3 loop reads CASSLVAGGPHEQFF. The CDR3 DNA is TGTGCCAGCAGTTTAGTAGCGGGAGGGCCGCATGAGCAGTTCTTC.

V gene TRBV10-3 combines with J gene TRBJ1-2, with unresolved D. The V and J ends lost 3 bases and 0 bases respectively, with 8 bases between them. This CDR3 contains 14 residues. Germline CDR1 is ENHRY and CDR2 is SYGVKD. In DNA form, the CDR3 reads TGTGCCATCAGTGACAGGCAAGCTAACTATGGCTACACCTTC. Protein sequence: CAISDRQANYGYTF.

DNA of the CDR3: TGTGCCTTAGAAGGACAGTCCCTAGGGTACGATGAGCAGTTCTTC. Amino acid sequence: CALEGQSLGYDEQFF. The V call is TRBV6-1, the J call TRBJ2-1; tentatively, D is TRBD1 (6 bases). Trimming took off 11 bases at V and 8 bases at J, with 25 bases between the two ends. This CDR3 region has 15 residues. Germline assignment: CDR1 MNHNS and CDR2 SASEGT.

The chain is built from TRBV4-2 and TRBJ2-1; TRBD1 aligns across 8 bases. Germline V gene sequence: CDR1 LGHNA, CDR2 YNFKEQ. CDR3 length: 19 amino acids. Germline trimming cut 0 bases from V and 0 bases from J; bases unmatched to any gene: 10. DNA for the CDR3: TGTGCCAGCAGCCAAGATCAGGGGGCCCTATACACCTCCTACAATGAGCAGTTCTTC. It specifies CASSQDQGALYTSYNEQFF.

The rearrangement uses TRBV9 and TRBJ1-6; TRBD1 agrees at 9 bases. The CDR3 loop spans 16 amino acids. CDR1 is SGDLS, CDR2 YYNGEE, per germline. V shed 4 bases and J 11 bases; nucleotides not matched to a gene: 13. This chain's CDR3 is CASSFTPGQGVAPLHF. The DNA for the CDR3 is TGTGCCAGCAGCTTCACCCCGGGACAGGGAGTTGCACCCCTCCACTTT.

In this sample, this clone turned up a few times. The V and J genes are TRBV30 and TRBJ2-1, with 7 bases lining up with TRBD2. V lost 3 bases, J lost 4 bases, and 6 bases stayed unmatched. The CDR3 length is 14 residues. Germline CDR1 is GTSNPN and CDR2 is SVGIG (reference sequence). DNA of the CDR3: TGTGCCTGGAGCCTGGGGGAGGGGTACAATGAGCAGTTCTTC. As protein: CAWSLGEGYNEQFF.

The CDR3 spells CSVWWRAANTGELFF. CDR3 sequence (DNA): TGCAGCGTTTGGTGGCGGGCAGCGAACACCGGGGAGCTGTTTTTT. The chain recombines TRBV29-1 with TRBJ2-2; a possible D gene is TRBD2 (5 bases). V was clipped by 5 bases and J by 0 bases, with 13 bases between them. The germline gives CDR1 SQVTM, CDR2 ANQGSEA. This CDR3 spans 15 amino acids.

The chain carries TRBV28 and TRBJ1-1; 8 positions agree with TRBD1. After removal of 4 bases from V and 4 bases from J, the junction contained 5 bases not matched to a gene. Germline values: CDR1 MDHEN, CDR2 SYDVKM. The CDR3 sequence is 14 residues long. The CDR3 DNA is TGTGCCAGCAGTTCCAGGGGGCGAACCACTGAAGCTTTCTTT. Its protein product is CASSSRGRTTEAFF.

The chain employs TRBV19 and TRBJ2-2; TRBD2 agrees at 8 bases. CDR1 LNHDA and CDR2 SQIVND come from the germline V gene (reference sequence). J lost 6 bases, V lost 10 bases, and 13 bases had no gene match. This CDR3 has 15 residues. The CDR3 protein is CATRQPGLEAGELFF. CDR3 in DNA: TGTGCCACGAGGCAACCGGGACTAGAGGCCGGGGAGCTGTTTTTT.

V is TRBV5-6 and J is TRBJ2-5, with D maybe TRBD1 (6 bases). Germline V gives CDR1 SGHDT, CDR2 YYEEEE. The CDR3 runs 14 residues. Deletions cut 4 bases from V and 3 bases from J, with 13 bases between. CDR3 sequence: CASSPGQHKETQYF. CDR3 DNA sequence: TGTGCCAGCAGCCCTGGACAGCACAAAGAGACCCAGTACTTC.

The J gene is TRBJ1-1, the V gene TRBV7-9; D is unresolved. Germline CDR1 SEHNR, CDR2 FQNEAQ (reference sequence). The V end was cut by 6 bases, the J end by 0 bases, with 11 bases between. CDR3 size: 14 residues. The CDR3 DNA follows: TGTGCCAGCAGTCCGGTCAAAATGAACACTGAAGCTTTCTTT. It codes for CASSPVKMNTEAFF.

The table lists this clone with a count of one. The rearrangement joins TRBV6-5 to TRBJ1-5; 7 bases align to TRBD1. V was pared by 10 bases and J by 0 bases, with 6 bases of the junction left unmatched. Germline V gene data show CDR1 as MNHEY and CDR2 as SVGAGI. CDR3 length: 14 amino acids. CDR3 protein: CATRGGYSNQPQHF. The CDR3, as DNA: TGTGCCACCAGGGGGGGTTATAGCAATCAGCCCCAGCATTTT.

This clone was recorded only once. The rearrangement links TRBV11-2 to TRBJ2-3; TRBD2 agrees at 7 bases. Looked up from germline, CDR1 is SGHAT and CDR2 is FQNNGV. The CDR3 is 15 residues long. V lost 3 bases to trimming and J lost 2 bases; unmatched junction nucleotides: 5. In DNA form, the CDR3 reads TGTGCCAGCAGCTTTCGCGGGAGAGACACAGATACGCAGTATTTT. It codes for CASSFRGRDTDTQYF.

The chain uses TRBV9 and TRBJ2-3, with D possibly matching TRBD1 (6 bases). CDR1 and CDR2 from the germline V gene are SGDLS and YYNGEE. V shed 0 bases and J shed 2 bases, with 10 bases lying between them. This CDR3 has 15 residues. CDR3 in amino acids: CASSVGGHNTDTQYF. The CDR3 region has the DNA TGTGCCAGCAGCGTAGGGGGACATAACACAGATACGCAGTATTTT. The whole variable domain, remainder taken from reference TRBV9 and TRBJ2-3, is DSGVTQTPKHLITATGQRVTLRCSPRSGDLSVYWYQQSLDQGLQFLIQYYNGEERAKGNILERFSAQQFPDLHSELNLSSLELGDSALYFCASSVGGHNTDTQYFGPGTRLTVL.

The CDR3 reads CASSLQPQGSTDTQYF. CDR3 in DNA: TGTGCCAGCAGCTTACAACCCCAGGGGAGCACAGATACGCAGTATTTT. The rearrangement uses TRBV11-2 and TRBJ2-3; the D gene is possibly TRBD1 (6 bases). Germline V CDR1 and CDR2: SGHAT, FQNNGV. V was cut by 2 bases and J by 0 bases, with 12 bases left in between. The CDR3 extends over 16 amino acids.

The chain is built from TRBV18 and TRBJ1-1; D is perhaps TRBD1 (5 bases). Germline CDR1 is KGHSH and CDR2 is LQKENI. The CDR3 has 16 residues. V lost 4 bases to trimming and J lost 2 bases, with 17 bases between them. CDR3 loop: CASSRKLTQDNTEAFF. The CDR3 nucleotides read TGTGCCAGCTCACGAAAACTTACACAGGATAACACTGAAGCTTTCTTT. The variable domain in full, with the rest retrieved from reference TRBV18 and TRBJ1-1, is NAGVMQNPRHLVRRRGQEARLRCSPMKGHSHVYWYRQLPEEGLKFMVYLQKENIIDESGMPKERFSAEFPKEGPSILRIQQVVRGDSAAYFCASSRKLTQDNTEAFFGQGTRLTVV.

The chain uses TRBV7-9 and TRBJ1-5; a weak D match, TRBD1 (5 bases). Trimming pared 5 bases from V and 2 bases from J, leaving 19 bases between. The CDR3 sequence is 17 residues long. Germline V gene sequence: CDR1 SEHNR, CDR2 FQNEAQ (reference sequence). The CDR3 DNA is TGTGCCAGCAGCCATAAAACTGGGACTTCCCGCAATCAGCCCCAGCATTTT. Its protein product is CASSHKTGTSRNQPQHF.

V is TRBV28 and J is TRBJ1-5; perhaps TRBD1 as D (5 bases). Germline V CDR1 and CDR2: MDHEN, SYDVKM. V dropped 6 bases and J dropped 6 bases, with 18 bases sitting between them. The CDR3 covers 15 residues. The CDR3, as DNA: TGTGCCAGCAGGGGGCGCCGCGGGGAGAGTCAGCCCCAGCATTTT. Translation: CASRGRRGESQPQHF.

This chain uses TRBV18 with TRBJ1-6; unclear D gene. Germline CDR1 and CDR2: KGHSH and LQKENI. The length of the CDR3 is 15 residues. Trimming removed 2 bases at V and 5 bases at J, with 10 bases between. The CDR3 DNA follows: TGTGCCAGCTCACCATCTGAGGGCAATAATTCACCCCTCCACTTT. As protein: CASSPSEGNNSPLHF.

This sequence joins TRBV7-6 and TRBJ2-7; TRBD2 aligns across 8 bases. Germline trimming cut 2 bases from V and 2 bases from J; bases unmatched to any gene: 8. The CDR3 has 16 residues. Germline CDR1 is SGHVS and CDR2 is FNYEAQ. The CDR3 bases are TGTGCCAGCAGCTTACTCAGCGGGAGCCCTGCCTACGAGCAGTACTTC. This codes for CASSLLSGSPAYEQYF.

This chain uses TRBV5-1 with TRBJ2-7; 7 bases align to TRBD1. The germline V gene has CDR1 SGHRS and CDR2 YFSETQ. The V gene end was trimmed by 3 bases and the J gene end by 0 bases; junction bases not matched to a gene: 6. The CDR3 length is 15 residues. CDR3 in DNA: TGCGCCAGCAGCTCCAACGACAGGGCCTCCTACGAGCAGTACTTC. This sequence encodes CASSSNDRASYEQYF.

CDR3 nucleotides: TGTGCCAGCAGTGAGGGGGGGGTGGTAGAGACCCAGTACTTC. Residues: CASSEGGVVETQYF. The chain combines TRBV6-1 with TRBJ2-5; 7 nucleotides match TRBD2. V was clipped by 3 bases and J by 4 bases; unmatched bases: 5. In germline, CDR1 is MNHNS, CDR2 SASEGT. CDR3 length: 14 residues.